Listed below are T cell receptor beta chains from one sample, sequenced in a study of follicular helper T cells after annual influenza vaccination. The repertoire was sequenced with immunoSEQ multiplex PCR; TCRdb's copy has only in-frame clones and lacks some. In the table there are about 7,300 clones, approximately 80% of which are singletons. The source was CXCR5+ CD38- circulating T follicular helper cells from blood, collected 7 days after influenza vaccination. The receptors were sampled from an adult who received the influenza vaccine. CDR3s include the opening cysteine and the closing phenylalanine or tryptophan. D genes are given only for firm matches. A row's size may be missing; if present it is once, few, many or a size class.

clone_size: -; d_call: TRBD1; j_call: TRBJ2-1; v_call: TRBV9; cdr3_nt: TGTGCCAGCAGCGTGGGGACAGTCAACAATGAGCAGTTCTTC; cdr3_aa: CASSVGTVNNEQFF
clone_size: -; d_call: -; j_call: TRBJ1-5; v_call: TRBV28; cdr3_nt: TGTGCCAGCAGCCCGAGCAGGGATCAGCCCCAGCATTTT; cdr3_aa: CASSPSRDQPQHF
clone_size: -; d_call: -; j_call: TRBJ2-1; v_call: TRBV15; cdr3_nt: TGTGCCACCAGCCCAGAGGTGGAGGGGCAGTTCTTC; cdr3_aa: CATSPEVEGQFF
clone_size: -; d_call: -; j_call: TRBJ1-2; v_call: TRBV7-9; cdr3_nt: TGTGCCAGCAGCTTAGGACAGACTCACTATGGCTACACCTTC; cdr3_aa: CASSLGQTHYGYTF
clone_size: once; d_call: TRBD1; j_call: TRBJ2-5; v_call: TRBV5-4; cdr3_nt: TGTGCCAGCAGCCCGGGCAGGGGGCCCCAAGAGACCCAGTACTTC; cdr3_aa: CASSPGRGPQETQYF
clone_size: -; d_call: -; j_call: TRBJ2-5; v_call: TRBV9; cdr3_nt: TGTGCCAGCAGCCCACAGGGATCCCAAGAGACCCAGTACTTC; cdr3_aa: CASSPQGSQETQYF
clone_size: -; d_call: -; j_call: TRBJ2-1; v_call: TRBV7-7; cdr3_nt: TGTGCTAGCAGCTTAGACCAGTACAATGAGCAGTTCTTC; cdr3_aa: CASSLDQYNEQFF
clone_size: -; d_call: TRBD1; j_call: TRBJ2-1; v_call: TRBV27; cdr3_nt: TGTGCCAGCGGACGGGTAGGGGGCGGCTATTACAATGAGCAGTTCTTC; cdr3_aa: CASGRVGGGYYNEQFF
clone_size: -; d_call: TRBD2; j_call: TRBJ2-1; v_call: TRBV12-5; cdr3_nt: TGTGCTAGTGGTTCTCCGCAGGGACTAGCGGGAGCTTCGTCCTACAATGAGCAGTTCTTC; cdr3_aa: CASGSPQGLAGASSYNEQFF
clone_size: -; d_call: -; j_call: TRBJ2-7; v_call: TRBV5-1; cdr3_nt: TGCGCCAGCAGGGTCGGCGGAGCGTCCTACGAGCAGTACTTC; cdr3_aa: CASRVGGASYEQYF
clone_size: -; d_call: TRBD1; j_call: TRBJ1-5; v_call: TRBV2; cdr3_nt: TGTGCCAGCAGCGACAGGGGTGGTGGCAATCAGCCCCAGCATTTT; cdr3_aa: CASSDRGGGNQPQHF
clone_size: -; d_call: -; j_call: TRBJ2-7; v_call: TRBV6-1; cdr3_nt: TGTGCCAGCAGTGTGGGGATGACAGGTTCCTACGAGCAGTACTTC; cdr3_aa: CASSVGMTGSYEQYF